The 20 T cell receptor beta chains below come from one sample, sequenced in a study of radiotherapy plus CTLA-4 blockade in lung cancer. Assay: immunoSEQ multiplex PCR; the TCRdb copy retains only in-frame clones and omits some. Counted here are some 110,000 clones, about four fifths occurring once; the ten biggest clones make up 5.2%. The specimen was peripheral blood, collected from a patient treated with radiotherapy plus ipilimumab. These receptors were obtained from a human donor with non-small cell lung cancer who had a partial response to radiotherapy plus ipilimumab.

The chain employs TRBV7-8 and TRBJ2-7; D uncertain. V was pared by 4 bases and J by 4 bases, with 14 bases between. Germline V gene sequence: CDR1 SGHVS, CDR2 FQNEAQ. The CDR3 totals 14 residues. CDR3 sequence: CASSSNIQRYEQYF. Written as DNA, the CDR3 is TGTGCCAGCAGCTCGAATATACAGAGATACGAGCAGTACTTC. The full variable domain, its missing parts supplied by reference TRBV7-8 and TRBJ2-7, is GAGVSQSPRYKVAKRGQDVALRCDPISGHVSLFWYQQALGQGPEFLTYFQNEAQLDKSGLPSDRFFAERPEGSVSTLKIQRTQQEDSAVYLCASSSNIQRYEQYFGPGTRLTVT.

The V gene is TRBV30, the J gene TRBJ2-1; 7 bases match TRBD2. CDR1 and CDR2 from the germline V gene are GTSNPN and SVGIG (reference sequence). This CDR3 is 11 amino acids long. J was trimmed by 10 bases and V by 5 bases; bases with no gene match: 5. CDR3: CAWQILAEQFF. CDR3 DNA sequence: TGTGCCTGGCAAATACTAGCGGAGCAGTTCTTC.

The chain carries TRBV7-2 and TRBJ1-2, with 8 bases aligning to TRBD1. CDR1 and CDR2 from the germline V gene are SGHTA and FQGNSA. The CDR3 runs to 15 residues. The junction had 4 bases not matched to a gene; V was cut back by 2 bases and J by 2 bases. For the CDR3, the DNA is TGTGCCAGCAGCTTAAGTCCAGGGGGCAACTATGGCTACACCTTC. Translating gives CASSLSPGGNYGYTF. The full variable domain, its missing parts supplied by reference TRBV7-2 and TRBJ1-2, is GAGVSQSPSNKVTEKGKDVELRCDPISGHTALYWYRQSLGQGLEFLIYFQGNSAPDKSGLPSDRFSAERTGGSVSTLTIQRTQQEDSAVYLCASSLSPGGNYGYTFGSGTRLTVV.

The V gene is TRBV28, the J gene TRBJ2-1; 8 positions match TRBD2. V lost 10 bases and J lost 5; bases outside the gene matches: 7. Germline V gene sequence: CDR1 MDHEN, CDR2 SYDVKM. This CDR3 has 13 residues. This chain's CDR3 is CATTSGTHNEQFF. In nucleotides, the CDR3 is TGTGCCACCACTAGCGGAACCCACAATGAGCAGTTCTTC.

The V and J genes are TRBV11-2 and TRBJ2-1, with 14 bases fitting TRBD2. Germline V CDR1 and CDR2: SGHAT, FQNNGV. V shed 5 bases and J 6 bases; nucleotides not matched to a gene: 3. This CDR3 has 15 residues. Written as DNA, the CDR3 is TGTGCCAGCAGCCCGGGACTAGCGGGAGCCAATGAGCAGTTCTTC. Its translation: CASSPGLAGANEQFF.

This clone appeared a few times. The chain uses TRBV6-6 and TRBJ1-1, with D possibly matching TRBD1 (6 bases). Germline CDR1 is MNHNY and CDR2 is SVGAGI (reference sequence). The CDR3 length is 13 residues. V was trimmed by 6 bases and J by 3 bases, leaving 11 bases between them. The DNA of the CDR3 is TGTGCCAGCAGCCTCGGACAGTACACTGAAGCTTTCTTT. This codes for CASSLGQYTEAFF.

This clone was detected only once. V usage is TRBV2 and J usage is TRBJ2-2; TRBD2 aligns across 8 bases. The V segment lost 4 bases and the J segment 2 bases; nucleotides outside the gene matches: 3. The germline CDR1 and CDR2 sequences are SNHLY and FYNNEI. CDR3 length equals 15 residues. CDR3 region: CASSGSGTNTGELFF. The CDR3 region has the DNA TGTGCCAGCAGTGGTAGCGGGACAAACACCGGGGAGCTGTTTTTT.

This CDR3 reads CASSYQGLAGVHGTQYF. The CDR3 DNA reads as TGTGCCAGCAGCTACCAGGGACTAGCGGGGGTTCATGGTACGCAGTATTTT. The chain has TRBV7-2 and TRBJ2-3; 14 bases align to TRBD2. The germline CDR1 and CDR2 sequences are SGHTA and FQGNSA. Germline trimming cut 4 bases from V and 8 bases from J; bases unmatched to any gene: 11. CDR3 length: 17 amino acids.

The chain is built from TRBV2 and TRBJ2-7, with TRBD2 identical over 9 bases. Trimming took 2 bases from V and 5 from J; bases not matched to a gene: 13. The CDR3 length is 17 residues. From germline, CDR1 is SNHLY and CDR2 FYNNEI. The CDR3 loop is CASSERSGRISRDEQYF. As DNA, the CDR3 is TGTGCCAGCAGTGAAAGGAGCGGGAGGATTTCTAGGGACGAGCAGTACTTC.

The chain recombines TRBV5-8 with TRBJ2-2; perhaps TRBD2 as D (5 bases). The CDR3 runs 13 residues. Trimming left V 8 bases short and J 6 bases short, with 14 bases between. CDR1 is SGHTS and CDR2 is YDEGEE in the germline V gene. Here the CDR3 DNA reads TGTGCCAGTCCGTCGGGGTACGCCGGGGAGCTGTTTTTT. As protein: CASPSGYAGELFF.

This chain joins TRBV30 and TRBJ1-1; D unresolved. The CDR3 spans 13 residues. The germline V gene has CDR1 GTSNPN and CDR2 SVGIG (reference sequence). V was pared by 2 bases and J by 3 bases, with 10 bases between. The DNA for the CDR3 is TGTGCCTGGAGTACGGCGGGGTACACTGAAGCTTTCTTT. As protein: CAWSTAGYTEAFF. Filled out from reference TRBV30 and TRBJ1-1, the complete variable domain reads SQTIHQWPATLVQPVGSPLSLECTVEGTSNPNLYWYRQAAGRGLQLLFYSVGIGQISSEVPQNLSASRPQDRQFILSSKKLLLSDSGFYLCAWSTAGYTEAFFGQGTRLTVV.

Details on this clone: This same CDR3 is encoded by further DNA sequences in the sample. The chain combines TRBV5-1 with TRBJ1-2; D gene uncertain. Trimming removed 4 bases at V and 8 bases at J, with 21 bases between. There are 15 residues in the CDR3. Germline V gives CDR1 SGHRS, CDR2 YFSETQ. The CDR3 region has the DNA TGCGCCAGCAGCGCGGAGCTAAACGGGATGGGGGGCTACACCTTC. Translated: CASSAELNGMGGYTF.

This chain links TRBV5-4 with TRBJ1-2; D remains unclear. This CDR3 contains 15 residues. CDR1 and CDR2 from the germline V gene are SGHNT and YYREEE (reference sequence). V gave up 0 bases and J gave up 4 bases, with 13 bases separating them. CDR3 amino acids: CASSLDQVGGYGYTF. CDR3 DNA sequence: TGTGCCAGCAGCTTGGATCAGGTTGGAGGCTATGGCTACACCTTC.

In its sample, this clone was seen a few times. CDR3 coding DNA: TGTGCCAGCAGTCCCTCGACTAGCGGGAGCTCAGGGGGTACGCAGTATTTT. Encoded protein: CASSPSTSGSSGGTQYF. This chain connects TRBV7-3 to TRBJ2-3, with 12 bases identical to TRBD2. The V and J ends lost 6 bases and 8 bases, in that order; junction bases with no gene match: 15. CDR1 is SGHTA, CDR2 FQGTGA, per germline. CDR3 size: 17 residues.

The chain uses TRBV7-6 and TRBJ2-7; weak D call: TRBD2 (6 bases). The V gene's germline CDR1 is SGHVS and CDR2 FNYEAQ. CDR3 length: 17 amino acids. V dropped 2 bases and J dropped 0 bases, with 17 bases sitting between them. The CDR3 here is CASSLRRGTISSYEQYF. The CDR3 DNA sequence: TGTGCCAGCAGCTTAAGGCGCGGGACGATTAGCTCCTACGAGCAGTACTTC. The entire variable domain, with the rest obtained from reference TRBV7-6 and TRBJ2-7, is as follows: GAGVSQSPRYKVTKRGQDVALRCDPISGHVSLYWYRQALGQGPEFLTYFNYEAQQDKSGLPNDRFSAERPEGSISTLTIQRTEQRDSAMYRCASSLRRGTISSYEQYFGPGTRLTVT.

The chain is built from TRBV7-9 and TRBJ1-3; D not resolved. The CDR3 extends over 15 amino acids. Germline V gene data show CDR1 as SEHNR and CDR2 as FQNEAQ (reference sequence). The germline V and J ends were trimmed by 5 bases and 0 bases, with 11 bases remaining between them. The CDR3 loop reads CASSPTGSSGNTIYF. DNA for the CDR3: TGTGCCAGCAGCCCGACGGGTAGCTCTGGAAACACCATATATTTT. Looking up the rest from reference TRBV7-9 and TRBJ1-3 gives the full variable domain: DTGVSQNPRHKITKRGQNVTFRCDPISEHNRLYWYRQTLGQGPEFLTYFQNEAQLEKSRLLSDRFSAERPKGSFSTLEIQRTEQGDSAMYLCASSPTGSSGNTIYFGEGSWLTVV.

V is TRBV29-1 and J is TRBJ1-4; 9 bases align to TRBD1. Looked up from germline, CDR1 is SQVTM and CDR2 is ANQGSEA. The CDR3 extends over 13 amino acids. After removal of 4 bases from V and 4 bases from J, the junction contained 1 base not matched to a gene. The CDR3 loop is CSVVDRGNEKLFF. Here the CDR3 DNA reads TGCAGCGTTGTGGACAGGGGTAATGAAAAACTGTTTTTT.

This clone was picked up a small number of times. This chain connects TRBV6-1 to TRBJ1-1; D may be TRBD1 (6 bases). The CDR3 consists of 13 residues. The V end was cut by 6 bases, the J end by 7 bases, with 15 bases between. Germline V gene lookup returns CDR1 MNHNS and CDR2 SASEGT. In DNA, the CDR3 is TGTGCCAGCAGACCGGGCGGACAGAATGAAGCTTTCTTT. It codes for CASRPGGQNEAFF.

This clone appeared once. This chain joins TRBV6-1 and TRBJ2-3, with 10 nucleotides matching TRBD2. This CDR3 contains 16 residues. The junction had 6 bases not matched to a gene; V was cut back by 2 bases and J by 4 bases. Germline CDR1 is MNHNS and CDR2 is SASEGT. CDR3 bases: TGTGCCAGCAGTGAACATCTAGCGGGAGTTTCAGATACGCAGTATTTT. It yields the protein CASSEHLAGVSDTQYF.

There are a few counts of this clone. V gene TRBV27 combines with J gene TRBJ1-5, with a weak D call TRBD1 (5 bases). Germline assignment: CDR1 MNHEY and CDR2 SMNVEV (reference sequence). V was trimmed by 2 bases and J by 7 bases, leaving 12 bases between them. This CDR3 comprises 14 residues. CDR3 in DNA: TGTGCCAGCAGTTTAATTGGGGGGAACCAGCCCCAGCATTTT. Translating gives CASSLIGGNQPQHF.